The entry that follows covers one T cell receptor beta chain sequence. This sample is part of a study of blood T cell repertoires in COVID-19. Background on the study: Some COVID-19 samples were acute and others convalescent; all came from the United States, Italy and Spain. T cells, B-cell-depleted T cells, or PBMCs supplied cDNA or gDNA.

As processed by the authors: Reference gene primer amplification gave estimated nucleated cell counts. Libraries were prepared by immunoSEQ multiplex PCR; TCRdb keeps only in-frame clonotypes and omits some of them. V, J and clone size derive from that table, while D and trimming were established from the DNA sequence. The profile shows 200,000 to 250,000 clones, roughly 80% of them singletons. Sequencing was performed on peripheral blood. This TCR was recovered from an elderly woman with active or convalescent COVID-19.

CDR3 sequence reads: CATVDLGGGPQETQYF. The CDR3, as DNA: TGTGCCACAGTGGACCTTGGCGGGGGGCCTCAAGAGACCCAGTACTTC. The V call is TRBV28, the J call TRBJ2-5, with 8 bases lining up with TRBD2. CDR1 and CDR2 (germline): MDHEN, SYDVKM. There are 16 residues in the CDR3. V gave up 10 bases and J gave up 2 bases; unmatched junction bases: 15.